This TCR beta chain was captured in a study of cytomegalovirus exposure and HLA in healthy donors. Study-level information: Earlier findings included approximately 120 million unique TCR beta sequences obtained from 170 million or so T cells.

Healthy individuals who donated bone marrow served as the donors. Overall study findings and caveats: The analysis excluded some indistinguishable V segments, including TRBV6-2 and TRBV6-3. Some highly shared sequence variants likely arose as a pipeline artifact.

The PCR contained 60 Vbeta and 13 Jbeta primers. Repertoires were generated with immunoSEQ multiplex PCR, while TCRdb's copy carries only in-frame clones and drops some. This repertoire shows 100,000 to 150,000 clones, around 78% found once; its top ten account for approximately 3.8%. This clone has just one count. The target antigen is unknown. CDR3 length equals 14 residues. The specimen was PBMCs. The chain carries TRBV21-1 and TRBJ1-5; TRBD1, the table's D call, was not compared with the DNA. TRBV21-1 is noted as a pseudogene. The receptor was derived from a man aged 40-49 years in good health and CMV-seronegative. CDR3: CASPTGTSNQPQHF. The CDR3 DNA sequence: TGTGCCAGTCCTACAGGGACTAGCAATCAGCCCCAGCATTTT.